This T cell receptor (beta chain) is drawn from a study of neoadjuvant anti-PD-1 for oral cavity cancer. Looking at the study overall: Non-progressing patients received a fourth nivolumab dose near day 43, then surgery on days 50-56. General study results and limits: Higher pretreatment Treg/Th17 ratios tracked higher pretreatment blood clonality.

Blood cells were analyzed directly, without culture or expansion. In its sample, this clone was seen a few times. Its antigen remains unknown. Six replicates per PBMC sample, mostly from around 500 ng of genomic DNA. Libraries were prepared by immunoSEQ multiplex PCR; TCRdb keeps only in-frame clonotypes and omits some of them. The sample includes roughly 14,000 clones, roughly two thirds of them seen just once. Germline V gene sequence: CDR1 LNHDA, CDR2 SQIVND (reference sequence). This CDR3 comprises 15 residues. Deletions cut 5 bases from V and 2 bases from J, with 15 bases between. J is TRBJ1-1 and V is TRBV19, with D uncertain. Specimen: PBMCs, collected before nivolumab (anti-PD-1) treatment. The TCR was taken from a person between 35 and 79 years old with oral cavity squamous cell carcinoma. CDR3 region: CASSSRERINTEAFF. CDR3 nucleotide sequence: TGTGCCAGTAGTTCCCGGGAGCGGATTAACACTGAAGCTTTCTTT. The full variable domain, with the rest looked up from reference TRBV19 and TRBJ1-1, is DGGITQSPKYLFRKEGQNVTLSCEQNLNHDAMYWYRQDPGQGLRLIYYSQIVNDFQKGDIAEGYSVSREKKESFPLTVTSAQKNPTAFYLCASSSRERINTEAFFGQGTRLTVV.